This passage covers 18 T cell receptor beta chains from one sample sequenced in a study of blood T cell repertoires in COVID-19 (dated by TCRdb to the early 2020s). The library was generated by the immunoSEQ multiplex PCR assay. TCRdb mirrors the immuneACCESS table, restricted to in-frame sequences. Some clones are absent from its copies; in checked studies, under half trace to an unresolved V gene, and the reason for the others is unknown. The sample table contains under 20,000 clones; only one count was recorded for 65% to 80% of them. 16% of the sample is in the top ten clones. The sequenced sample was peripheral blood. Receptors were obtained from a man between 65 and 79 years old with COVID-19, enrolled during active disease.

The V gene is TRBV11-2, the J gene TRBJ1-5; D is unclear. V was shortened by 0 bases and J by 7 bases, with 10 bases between the two germline ends. The CDR3 extends over 14 amino acids. Per the germline V gene, CDR1 is SGHAT and CDR2 is FQNNGV. The DNA for the CDR3 is TGTGCCAGCAGCTTAGATCCCCTCTCCCAGCCCCAGCATTTT. This translates into CASSLDPLSQPQHF.

The chain combines TRBV15 with TRBJ2-7; D remains unclear. This CDR3 has 13 amino acids. V lost 6 bases and J lost 6, with 15 bases in between. Per the germline V gene, CDR1 is LNHNV and CDR2 is YYDKDF (reference sequence). This CDR3 is CATSTDEDGEQYF. CDR3 DNA sequence: TGTGCCACCAGTACCGACGAGGATGGCGAGCAGTACTTC. Filled out from reference TRBV15 and TRBJ2-7, the complete variable domain reads DAMVIQNPRYQVTQFGKPVTLSCSQTLNHNVMYWYQQKSSQAPKLLFHYYDKDFNNEADTPDNFQSRRPNTSFCFLDIRSPGLGDTAMYLCATSTDEDGEQYFGPGTRLTVT.

This clone was counted a few times. This sequence joins TRBV18 and TRBJ1-1; no definite D call. The CDR3 runs to 15 residues. Trimming removed 0 bases from V and 10 bases from J, with 18 bases in between. Germline V gene sequence: CDR1 KGHSH, CDR2 LQKENI. The CDR3 sequence: CASSPPSSRPGGAFF. CDR3 nucleotide sequence: TGTGCCAGCTCACCACCATCCTCCAGACCGGGAGGAGCTTTCTTT. Full variable domain (outside the CDR3, taken from reference TRBV18 and TRBJ1-1): NAGVMQNPRHLVRRRGQEARLRCSPMKGHSHVYWYRQLPEEGLKFMVYLQKENIIDESGMPKERFSAEFPKEGPSILRIQQVVRGDSAAYFCASSPPSSRPGGAFFGQGTRLTVV.

The rearrangement joins TRBV5-4 to TRBJ1-1; D gene uncertain. CDR3 length: 14 residues. Germline values: CDR1 SGHNT, CDR2 YYREEE (reference sequence). V shed 2 bases and J shed 6 bases, with 14 bases lying between them. CDR3 in amino acids: CASSLYGLRAEAFF. The CDR3 nucleotides are TGTGCCAGCAGCTTATACGGGTTACGCGCTGAAGCTTTCTTT.

V and J are TRBV28 and TRBJ2-3; tentatively, D is TRBD1 (6 bases). CDR3 length equals 13 residues. V lost 5 bases and J lost 5, with 11 bases in between. Germline-derived CDR1 and CDR2 are MDHEN and SYDVKM. CDR3 sequence: CASSGTLGDTQYF. The CDR3 coding sequence is TGTGCCAGCAGTGGGACATTGGGAGATACGCAGTATTTT.

The rearrangement uses TRBV5-1 and TRBJ2-2; D is perhaps TRBD1 (6 bases). V lost 3 bases to trimming and J lost 2 bases, with 14 bases between them. The CDR3 is made up of 16 amino acids. Germline V lookup: CDR1 SGHRS, CDR2 YFSETQ. CDR3 residues: CASSWGHRVNTGELFF. The DNA for the CDR3 is TGCGCCAGCAGCTGGGGCCACAGGGTAAACACCGGGGAGCTGTTTTTT.

The genes are TRBV7-8 and TRBJ2-3; the D gene is possibly TRBD2 (6 bases). V was pared by 3 bases and J by 6 bases, with 16 bases between. Germline CDR1 is SGHVS and CDR2 is FQNEAQ. The CDR3 sequence is 15 residues long. The CDR3 spells CASSFIADLSDTQYF. The CDR3 DNA reads as TGTGCCAGCAGCTTCATAGCGGACCTAAGTGATACGCAGTATTTT.

The J gene is TRBJ1-2, the V gene TRBV5-1; TRBD1 matches 9 bases. J was trimmed by 8 bases and V by 4 bases; bases with no gene match: 6. This CDR3 spans 13 amino acids. Germline V lookup: CDR1 SGHRS, CDR2 YFSETQ. CDR3 in DNA: TGCGCCAGCAGCGAAGGACAGGGGACCGGCTACACCTTC. Translation gives CASSEGQGTGYTF.

The chain carries TRBV18 and TRBJ2-1; a weak D match, TRBD2 (7 bases). V lost 3 bases to trimming and J lost 2 bases, with 14 bases between them. Per the germline V gene, CDR1 is KGHSH and CDR2 is LQKENI. CDR3 length: 16 residues. CDR3 sequence reads: CASSPPWGGPYNEQFF. CDR3 DNA: TGTGCCAGCTCACCTCCGTGGGGGGGCCCCTACAATGAGCAGTTCTTC. Combining the CDR3 with reference TRBV18 and TRBJ2-1 gives the whole variable domain NAGVMQNPRHLVRRRGQEARLRCSPMKGHSHVYWYRQLPEEGLKFMVYLQKENIIDESGMPKERFSAEFPKEGPSILRIQQVVRGDSAAYFCASSPPWGGPYNEQFFGPGTRLTVL.

In this sample, this clone turned up a few times. This chain uses TRBV19 with TRBJ2-2; 7 bases are shared with TRBD1. V lost 10 bases, J lost 8 bases, and 16 bases stayed unmatched. This CDR3 contains 15 residues. The germline V gene encodes CDR1 LNHDA and CDR2 SQIVND (reference sequence). The CDR3 loop is CATSPEGATRGELFF. The CDR3 DNA reads TGTGCCACCTCCCCTGAGGGGGCGACGAGAGGGGAGCTGTTTTTT.

This clone is judged medium-sized (0.01 to 0.1%). In DNA form, the CDR3 reads TGTGCCAGCAGCGAGAGTCTGGGACAGGGGGTACCCTTAGCCAAAAACATTCAGTACTTC. Amino acids: CASSESLGQGVPLAKNIQYF. The chain has TRBV9 and TRBJ2-4, with 11 bases lining up with TRBD1. Germline-derived CDR1 and CDR2 are SGDLS and YYNGEE. J gave up 0 bases and V 3 bases, and 14 bases lay outside the gene matches. The CDR3 consists of 20 residues.

V is TRBV6-5 and J is TRBJ2-7, with TRBD1 identical over 10 bases. The trim removed 5 bases at V and 1 base at J, leaving 5 bases unmatched. The CDR3 length is 15 residues. Germline CDR1 is MNHEY and CDR2 is SVGAGI. CDR3 DNA: TGTGCCAGCAGTAAGGACAGGGGGGGATCCTACGAGCAGTACTTC. Translated: CASSKDRGGSYEQYF.

CDR3 nucleotides: TGTGCCAGCAGCCCGGACTTAGCGGGGGGCTTGTATGAGCAGTTCTTC. It encodes CASSPDLAGGLYEQFF. The V and J genes are TRBV13 and TRBJ2-1; 10 bases fit TRBD2. Trimming at V came to 5 bases and at J to 8 bases, leaving 12 bases not matched to a gene. The CDR3 sequence is 16 residues long. Germline V gives CDR1 PRHDT, CDR2 FYEKMQ (reference sequence).

V usage is TRBV29-1 and J usage is TRBJ1-2; a possible D gene is TRBD1 (5 bases). This CDR3 region has 12 residues. Between the trimmed V and J ends, which lost 6 bases and 4 bases, there was a span of 12 bases. Germline CDR1 and CDR2: SQVTM and ANQGSEA. CDR3 DNA: TGCAGCGTGGACCGGACAACCTATGGCTACACCTTC. Residues: CSVDRTTYGYTF.

Relative to its sample, this clone is medium-sized (0.01 to 0.1%). The chain is built from TRBV10-1 and TRBJ2-5; TRBD2 might be the D (6 bases). CDR1 is WNHNN and CDR2 is SYGVQD in the germline V gene (reference sequence). There are 15 residues in the CDR3. V was shortened by 2 bases and J by 5 bases, with 15 bases between the two germline ends. In DNA, the CDR3 is TGCGCCAGCAGTGAGATCCAGGGAGGTCGGGAGACCCAGTACTTC. Protein sequence: CASSEIQGGRETQYF.

This clone showed up just a few times. The rearrangement links TRBV7-9 to TRBJ2-1; 11 nucleotides align to TRBD2. This CDR3 has 14 residues. Germline V lookup: CDR1 SEHNR, CDR2 FQNEAQ (reference sequence). V shed 7 bases and J 6 bases; nucleotides not matched to a gene: 5. Here the CDR3 reads CASTTSGSFNEQFF. CDR3 sequence (DNA): TGTGCCAGCACTACTAGCGGGAGTTTCAATGAGCAGTTCTTC.

V is TRBV18 and J is TRBJ1-5, with a possible D match to TRBD1 (6 bases). The CDR3 has 18 amino acids. CDR1 is KGHSH and CDR2 is LQKENI in the germline V gene. V was cut by 0 bases and J by 0 bases, with 15 bases left in between. The CDR3 reads CASSPPMAGGNSNQPQHF. The CDR3 bases are TGTGCCAGCTCACCACCGATGGCGGGGGGCAATAGCAATCAGCCCCAGCATTTT.

The genes are TRBV4-1 and TRBJ2-7; D is possibly TRBD1 (6 bases). V was clipped by 4 bases and J by 4 bases, with 8 bases between them. Looked up from germline, CDR1 is MGHRA and CDR2 is YSYEKL. This CDR3 is built from 12 residues. CDR3: CASSPTGYEQYF. The CDR3 DNA reads as TGCGCCAGCAGCCCAACAGGGTACGAGCAGTACTTC.